What follows describes a single TCR beta chain. The ends lost 1 base at V and 2 bases at J; junction bases unmatched: 7. Germline V gene sequence: CDR1 SGHRS, CDR2 YFSETQ. The CDR3 runs 16 residues. Source study methods: Reference gene primer amplification gave nucleated cell count estimates. Only in-frame clones appear in the TCRdb table, and some are missing; sequencing was by immunoSEQ multiplex PCR. For V, J and clone size, that table is used; D and trimming come from the DNA. Altogether about 280,000 clones are present, around nine tenths being singletons, with the ten largest covering around 2%. The data belong to a study of blood T cell repertoires in COVID-19.

The source is a woman aged 60-75 years in a cohort exposed to, infected with or recovered from COVID-19 (not recorded which). The sequencing input was PBMCs or T cells enriched from blood (not recorded which). The J gene is TRBJ2-7, the V gene TRBV5-1; 9 positions match TRBD1. The CDR3 loop is CASSLTPGQGPYEQYF. The DNA for the CDR3 is TGCGCCAGCAGCTTGACCCCGGGACAGGGTCCCTACGAGCAGTACTTC.